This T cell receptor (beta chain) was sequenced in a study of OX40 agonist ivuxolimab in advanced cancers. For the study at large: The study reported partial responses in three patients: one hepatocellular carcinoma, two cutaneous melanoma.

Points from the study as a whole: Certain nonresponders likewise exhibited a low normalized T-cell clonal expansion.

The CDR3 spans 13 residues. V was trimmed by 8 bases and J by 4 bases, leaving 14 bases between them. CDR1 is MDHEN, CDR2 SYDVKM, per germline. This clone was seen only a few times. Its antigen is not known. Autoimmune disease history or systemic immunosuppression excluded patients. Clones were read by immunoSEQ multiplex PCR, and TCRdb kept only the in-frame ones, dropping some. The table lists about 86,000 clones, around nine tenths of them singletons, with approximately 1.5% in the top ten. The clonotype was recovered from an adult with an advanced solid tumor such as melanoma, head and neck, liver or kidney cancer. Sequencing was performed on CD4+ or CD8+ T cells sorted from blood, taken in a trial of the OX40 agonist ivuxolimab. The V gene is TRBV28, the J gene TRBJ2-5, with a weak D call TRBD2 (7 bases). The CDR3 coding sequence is TGTGCCAGCCACAGGGAGGGAGGAGAGACCCAGTACTTC. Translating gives CASHREGGETQYF.